The entry below describes one TCR beta chain. The data stem from a study of cytomegalovirus exposure and HLA in healthy donors. V lost 4 bases to trimming and J lost 8 bases; unmatched junction nucleotides: 9. The CDR3 extends over 15 amino acids. Germline CDR1 and CDR2: SGDLS and YYNGEE. The PCR contained 60 Vbeta and 13 Jbeta primers. Assay used: immunoSEQ multiplex PCR; TCRdb lists only in-frame clones, some missing. Altogether about 190,000 clones are present, roughly 80% being singletons, with the ten largest covering around 1.6%. This chain joins TRBV9 and TRBJ1-4; 9 positions match TRBD1. The TCR sequence derives from a woman under 30 in good health and CMV-seronegative. Sequenced input: PBMCs. The DNA for the CDR3 is TGTGCCAGCAGCCCCAGGACAGGGGAGAAGGAAAAACTGTTTTTT. It codes for CASSPRTGEKEKLFF.